Given below is one T cell receptor (beta chain) in context. This CDR3 comprises 15 residues. Trimming took 4 bases from V and 0 from J; bases not matched to a gene: 7. Germline V gene lookup returns CDR1 SGHRS and CDR2 YFSETQ. The data are from a study of OX40 agonist ivuxolimab in advanced cancers. Turning to the study itself: Earlier anti-PD-1, anti-PD-L1 or anti-CTLA-4 therapy was permitted; around 40% had received some.

Blood got drawn at baseline, again on cycle 4 day 1, and then on cycle 7 day 1. Sequenced by immunoSEQ multiplex PCR; TCRdb stores in-frame clones only, minus some. Counted here are tens of thousands of clones, around 90% occurring once; the ten biggest clones make up about 2.1%. The source of this sequence is an adult with an advanced solid tumor such as melanoma, head and neck, liver or kidney cancer. The chain carries TRBV5-1 and TRBJ2-7, with 7 bases identical to TRBD1. The sample in question was CD4+ or CD8+ T cells sorted from blood, obtained in a trial of the OX40 agonist ivuxolimab. CDR3 loop: CASSPVTGSSYEQYF. CDR3 bases: TGCGCCAGCAGCCCCGTGACAGGGAGCTCCTACGAGCAGTACTTC.